Described below is a single TCR beta chain sequence and its context. Germline V gene lookup returns CDR1 SGHRS and CDR2 YFSETQ. The CDR3 length is 16 residues. V was trimmed by 7 bases and J by 4 bases, leaving 23 bases between them. Patients from Seattle were sampled longitudinally, starting during active infection. Authors' data handling: Reference gene primer amplification in the assay estimated nucleated cell counts. Only in-frame clones appear in the TCRdb table, and some are missing; sequencing was by immunoSEQ multiplex PCR. D and trimming come from the DNA, and the V and J calls and clone size come from that table. In the table there are about 210,000 clones, about 80% of which are singletons. This sample is drawn from a study of blood T cell repertoires in COVID-19. Study-level information: Both acute and convalescent COVID-19 samples were obtained from the United States, Italy and Spain. Nucleic acid was either cDNA or gDNA, and it came from T cells, B-cell-depleted T cells, or PBMCs.

This rearrangement joins TRBV5-1 to TRBJ2-5, with TRBD1 as a possible D gene (6 bases). The TCR comes from a woman older than 75 with COVID-19, enrolled during active disease. The sequenced sample consisted of peripheral blood. CDR3 amino acids: CASGKGQPTLGETQYF. DNA for the CDR3: TGCGCCAGCGGGAAAGGACAGCCTACTCTCGGAGAGACCCAGTACTTC.